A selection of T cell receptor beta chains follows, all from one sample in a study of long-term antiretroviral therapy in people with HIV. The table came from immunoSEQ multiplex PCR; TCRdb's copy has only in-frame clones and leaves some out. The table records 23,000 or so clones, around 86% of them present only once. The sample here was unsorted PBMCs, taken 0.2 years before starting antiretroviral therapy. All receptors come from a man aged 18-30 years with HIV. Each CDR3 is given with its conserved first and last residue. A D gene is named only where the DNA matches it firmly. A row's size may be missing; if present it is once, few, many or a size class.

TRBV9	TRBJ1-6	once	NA	TGTGCCAGCAGCGGGGCGGACCGGGGGGATTCACCCCTCCACTTT	CASSGADRGDSPLHF
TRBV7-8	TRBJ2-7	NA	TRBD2	TGTGCCAGCAGCTTAGTCGGGACTAGCGGATCCTACGAGCAGTACTTC	CASSLVGTSGSYEQYF
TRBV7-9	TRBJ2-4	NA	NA	TGTGCCAGCAGCTTAGTAGGGGGGGTGGGTGGAAACATTCAGTACTTC	CASSLVGGVGGNIQYF
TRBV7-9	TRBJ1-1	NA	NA	TGTGCCAGCAGCTTAGTTAAAACGGTAGTTGAAGCTTTCTTT	CASSLVKTVVEAFF
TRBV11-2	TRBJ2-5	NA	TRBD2	TGTGCCAGCAGTCCAGCGGGAGAAGGGACCCAGTACTTC	CASSPAGEGTQYF
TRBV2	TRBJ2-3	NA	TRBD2	TGTGCCAGCAGTCTTAGAGCTAGCGGGGGCACAGATACGCAGTATTTT	CASSLRASGGTDTQYF
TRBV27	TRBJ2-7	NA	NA	TGTGCCAGCCAGCCGGCGGGGTCAGCCTACGAGCAGTACTTC	CASQPAGSAYEQYF
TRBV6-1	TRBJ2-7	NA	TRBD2	TGTGCCAGCACCCTAAGCCGGGGGGCCTACGAGCAGTACTTC	CASTLSRGAYEQYF
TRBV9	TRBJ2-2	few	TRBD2	TGTGCCAGCAGCGTAGGGAGCGGGAGGGCCACCGGGGAGCTGTTTTTT	CASSVGSGRATGELFF
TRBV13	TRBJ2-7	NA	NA	TGTGCCAGCAGCTTAGGGGCAGGCGTCGAGCAGTACTTC	CASSLGAGVEQYF
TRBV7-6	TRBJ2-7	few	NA	TGTGCCAGCAGCTTAGCGACTGACAGTTCCTACGAGCAGTACTTC	CASSLATDSSYEQYF
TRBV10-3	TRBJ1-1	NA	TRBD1	TGTGCTTCCGCGACCAGGGGGTGGGACACTGAAGCTTTCTTT	CASATRGWDTEAFF
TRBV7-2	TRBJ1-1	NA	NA	TGTGCCAGCAGCTTAGGCCCCCTGAACACTGAAGCTTTCTTT	CASSLGPLNTEAFF
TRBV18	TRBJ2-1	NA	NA	TGTGCCAGCTCACCACTAGCGAAACCCTCCCACAATGAGCAGTTCTTC	CASSPLAKPSHNEQFF
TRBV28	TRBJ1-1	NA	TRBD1	TGTGCCAGCAGTTTACTACCTCGAGGGACAGGGGTGCAGCAGCTGGAAGCTTTCTTT	CASSLLPRGTGVQQLEAFF
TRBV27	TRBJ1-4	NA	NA	TGTGCCAGCAGTTTGGGGCCGGCGGGTGGTGAAAAACTGTTTTTT	CASSLGPAGGEKLFF
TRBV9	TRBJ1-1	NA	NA	TGTGCCAGCAGCGTAGGGGGGCGAACTGAAGCTTTCTTT	CASSVGGRTEAFF
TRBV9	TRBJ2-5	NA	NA	TGTGCCAGCAGCGTAAATAGCGACGAGACCCAGTACTTC	CASSVNSDETQYF
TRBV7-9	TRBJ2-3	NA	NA	TGTGCCAGCAGCTCCCTCGCAGGGACAGATACGCAGTATTTT	CASSSLAGTDTQYF
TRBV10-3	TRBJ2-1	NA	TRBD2	TGTGCCATCAGTGGACTAGCGGGAAGTAGCTCCTACAATGAGCAGTTCTTC	CAISGLAGSSSYNEQFF
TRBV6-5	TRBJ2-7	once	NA	TGTGCCAGCAGTTACCTTAGCCGCCCCTACGAGCAGTACTTC	CASSYLSRPYEQYF
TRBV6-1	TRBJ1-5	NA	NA	TGTGCCAGCAGTGTGGGCAGGGCATGGAATCAGCCCCAGCATTTT	CASSVGRAWNQPQHF
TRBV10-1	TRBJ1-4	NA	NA	TGCGCCAGACTCGGACGGGAAAAACTGTTTTTT	CARLGREKLFF
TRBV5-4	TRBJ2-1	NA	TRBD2	TGTGCCAGCGCCCGGGGGGGCCTCAATGAGCAGTTCTTC	CASARGGLNEQFF
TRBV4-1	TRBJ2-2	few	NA	TGCGCCAGCAGCCAAGATATAGGGGCTGGGCGGGGGGAGCTGTTTTTT	CASSQDIGAGRGELFF
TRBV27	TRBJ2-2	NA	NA	TGTGCCAGCAGACCCAAGTACACCGGGGAGCTGTTTTTT	CASRPKYTGELFF
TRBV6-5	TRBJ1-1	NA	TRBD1	TGTGCCAGCAGACCGCAGGGGGGGGGCACTGAAGCTTTCTTT	CASRPQGGGTEAFF
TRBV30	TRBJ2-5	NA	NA	TGTGCCTGGAGTGTACGGGAGACCCAGTACTTC	CAWSVRETQYF
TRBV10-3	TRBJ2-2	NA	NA	TGTGCCATCAGCCCGGGCCCCCCGGGGCGGGAGCTGTTTTTT	CAISPGPPGRELFF
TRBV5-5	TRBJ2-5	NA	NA	TGTGCCAGCAGTATATCGCTTAGACAGGTTGTTCAAGAGACCCAGTACTTC	CASSISLRQVVQETQYF
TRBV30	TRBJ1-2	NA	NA	TGTGCCTCACACTTTGACAGCTCTGTGGATGATGGCTACACCTTC	CASHFDSSVDDGYTF
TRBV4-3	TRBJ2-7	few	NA	TGCGCCAGCAGCCAGCTACCGGGACCCGCGTCGCTGGAGCAGTACTTC	CASSQLPGPASLEQYF
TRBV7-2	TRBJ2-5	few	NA	TGTGCCAGCAGCTTCACGGTCCAGCAAGAGACCCAGTACTTC	CASSFTVQQETQYF
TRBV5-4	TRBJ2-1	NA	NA	TGTGCCAGCAGCTTCCGGGGCGAATCCTACAATGAGCAGTTCTTC	CASSFRGESYNEQFF
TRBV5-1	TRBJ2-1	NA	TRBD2	TGCGCCAGCAACCTGGGCGGGAGGGCCTACAATGAGCAGTTCTTC	CASNLGGRAYNEQFF
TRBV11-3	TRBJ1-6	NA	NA	TGTGCCAGCAGCTTAGGGGACACTAATTCACCCCTCCACTTT	CASSLGDTNSPLHF
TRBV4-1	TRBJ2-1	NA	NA	TGCGCCAGCAGCCAAGTATCTAGCTCCTACAATGAGCAGTTCTTC	CASSQVSSSYNEQFF
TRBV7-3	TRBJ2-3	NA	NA	TGTGCCAGCAGCTTATATGGACAGAATAATTTGGCGCAGTATTTT	CASSLYGQNNLAQYF
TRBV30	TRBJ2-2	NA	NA	TGTGCCTTCAGGGATAGCACCGGGGAGCTGTTTTTT	CAFRDSTGELFF
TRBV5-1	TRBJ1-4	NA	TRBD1	TGCGCCAGCAGCTTGGCCCGGACAGGGGAGCCATCTAATGAAAAACTGTTTTTT	CASSLARTGEPSNEKLFF
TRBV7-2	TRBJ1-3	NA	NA	TGTGCCAGCAGCCAAGGACACAGTGGAAACACCATATATTTT	CASSQGHSGNTIYF
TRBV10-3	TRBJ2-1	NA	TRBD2	TGTGCCACAGGGAACACCGGGACTAGGGGTACTGAGCAGTTCTTC	CATGNTGTRGTEQFF
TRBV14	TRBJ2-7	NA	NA	TGTGCCAGCAGCCAAGATCGGGGGCAGGGAATGCCCTACGAGCAGTACTTC	CASSQDRGQGMPYEQYF
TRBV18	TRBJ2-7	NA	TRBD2	TGTGCCAGCTCACCGGGGGGGACCTTTTACGAGCAGTACTTC	CASSPGGTFYEQYF
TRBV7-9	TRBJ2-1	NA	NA	TGTGCCAGCAGCTGGGACGGTAGCTCCTACAATGAGCAGTTCTTC	CASSWDGSSYNEQFF
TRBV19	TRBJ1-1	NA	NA	TGTGCCAGTAACCCAGGGAACACTGAAGCTTTCTTT	CASNPGNTEAFF
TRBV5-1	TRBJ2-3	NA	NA	TGCGCCAGCAGCTTGCGGGAAGGGGCACCCATCACAGATACGCAGTATTTT	CASSLREGAPITDTQYF
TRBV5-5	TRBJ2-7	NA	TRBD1	TGTGCCAGCAGCGGGACAGGGGTGGGGGAGCAGTACTTC	CASSGTGVGEQYF
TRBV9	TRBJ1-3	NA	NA	TGTGCCAGCAGCCCTAGCACAGATGGAAACACCATATATTTT	CASSPSTDGNTIYF